The clone carrying this T cell receptor (beta chain) was seen only a few times. TCRdb passed the RACE reads through MiXCR, listing each CDR3 protein once. The table shows 45,000 to 60,000 distinct CDR3 sequences, with 9.5% to 15% occurring only once. Specified time point: patch test 3, about 24 weeks after DPC sensitization. The treatment: therapeutic diphenylcyclopropenone sensitization with weekly scalp DPC. CDR1 is LNHDA and CDR2 is SQIVND in the germline V gene (reference sequence). The CDR3 totals 11 residues. V was trimmed by 8 bases and J by 0 bases, leaving 4 bases between them. The data belong to a study of human T cells and chemical hapten exposure.

The receptor was isolated from a man aged 25 to 40 with alopecia areata. Some clones in this sample may be carry-over from other donors' samples. This rearrangement joins TRBV19 to TRBJ1-2; D is ambiguous. The sample in question was whole blood, obtained in connection with sensitization to the hapten diphenylcyclopropenone (DPC). As DNA, the CDR3 is TGTGCCAGTGAGTCTAACTATGGCTACACCTTC. It encodes CASESNYGYTF. The whole variable domain, remainder taken from reference TRBV19 and TRBJ1-2, is DGGITQSPKYLFRKEGQNVTLSCEQNLNHDAMYWYRQDPGQGLRLIYYSQIVNDFQKGDIAEGYSVSREKKESFPLTVTSAQKNPTAFYLCASESNYGYTFGSGTRLTVV.